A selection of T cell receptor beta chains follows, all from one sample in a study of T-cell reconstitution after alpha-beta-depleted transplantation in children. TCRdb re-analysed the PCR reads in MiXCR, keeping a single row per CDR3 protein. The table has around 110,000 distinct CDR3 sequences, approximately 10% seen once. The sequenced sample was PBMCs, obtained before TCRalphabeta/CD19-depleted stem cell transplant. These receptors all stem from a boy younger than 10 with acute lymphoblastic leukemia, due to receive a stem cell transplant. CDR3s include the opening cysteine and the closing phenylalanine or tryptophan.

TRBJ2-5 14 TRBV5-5 CASSSGPRGETQYF
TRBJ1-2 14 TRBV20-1 CSARSAWEGHGYTF
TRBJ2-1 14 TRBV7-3 CASSRDRAANEQFF
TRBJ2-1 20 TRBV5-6 CASSSPKTSGRRSGYNEQFF
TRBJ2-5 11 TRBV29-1 CSAQGEETQYF
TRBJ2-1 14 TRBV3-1 CASSQGEARGEQFF
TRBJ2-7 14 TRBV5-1 CASYIAYGAYEQYF
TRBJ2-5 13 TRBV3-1 CASSLQQEETQYF
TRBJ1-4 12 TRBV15 CATSTGGFKLFF
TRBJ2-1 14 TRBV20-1 CSASVFLGVGEQFF
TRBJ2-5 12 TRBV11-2 CASSGGHRSQYF
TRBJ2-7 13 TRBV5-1 CASSLHGSYEQYF
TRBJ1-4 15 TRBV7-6 CASSSNRGVNEKLFF
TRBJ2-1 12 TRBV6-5 CASKSAGAEQFF
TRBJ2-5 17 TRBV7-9 CASSFYGGREERKTQYF
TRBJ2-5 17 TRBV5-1 CASSWGLAGVLQETQYF
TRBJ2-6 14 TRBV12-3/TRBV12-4 CASSGGTGANVLTF
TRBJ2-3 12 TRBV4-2 CASSPGADTQYF